These 22 T cell receptor beta chains originate from one sample sequenced in a study of human T cells and chemical hapten exposure. Time point described: pre-sensitization, week 0. As for treatment: therapeutic diphenylcyclopropenone sensitization with weekly scalp DPC. In TCRdb, the RACE reads were re-called with MiXCR into one record per CDR3 protein. Among around 300,000 distinct CDR3 sequences, approximately 5% were seen once, and the ten largest hold more than 8%. This specimen was whole blood, taken in connection with sensitization to the hapten diphenylcyclopropenone (DPC). These receptors were obtained from a woman younger than 35 with alopecia areata. Some clones in this sample may be carry-over from other donors' samples.

At least ten counts were recorded for this clonotype. The chain has TRBV20-1 and TRBJ1-1; D is perhaps TRBD1 (5 bases). Germline CDR1 DFQATT, CDR2 SNEGSKA (reference sequence). The CDR3 has 13 amino acids. Deletions cut 5 bases from V and 3 bases from J, with 13 bases between. In DNA form, the CDR3 reads TGCAGTGCTGAAGGACAACAGTACACTGAAGCTTTCTTT. It codes for CSAEGQQYTEAFF.

V and J are TRBV6-2 or TRBV6-3 and TRBJ1-5; unclear D gene. Trimming left V 5 bases short and J 3 bases short, with 5 bases between. Looked up from germline, CDR1 is MNHEY and CDR2 is SVGEGT. The CDR3 is 12 amino acids. This chain's CDR3 is CASSRTNQPQHF. The CDR3 bases are TGTGCCAGCAGTCGGACCAATCAGCCCCAGCATTTT.

There are a few counts of this clonotype. The rearrangement uses TRBV9 and TRBJ2-1; 11 nucleotides line up with TRBD2. The germline V gene has CDR1 SGDLS and CDR2 YYNGEE. The CDR3 has 15 amino acids. Trimming at V came to 1 base and at J to 3 bases, leaving 0 bases not matched to a gene. CDR3 DNA sequence: TGTGCCAGCAGCGTACTAGCGGGGGGCTACAATGAGCAGTTCTTC. Its translation is CASSVLAGGYNEQFF.

This clonotype was detected ten times or more. This chain uses TRBV4-2 with TRBJ2-1; D might be TRBD2 (6 bases). Trimming took off 0 bases at V and 0 bases at J, with 9 bases between the two ends. Per the germline V gene, CDR1 is LGHNA and CDR2 is YNFKEQ. This CDR3 is built from 16 residues. The CDR3 nucleotides are TGTGCCAGCAGCCAAGATATGGGGGGCTCCTACAATGAGCAGTTCTTC. Translation gives CASSQDMGGSYNEQFF.

This clonotype came up a few times. The J gene is TRBJ2-1, the V gene TRBV12-3 or TRBV12-4; D is unresolved. The CDR3 has 19 residues. V was shortened by 3 bases and J by 5 bases, with 26 bases between the two germline ends. In nucleotides, the CDR3 is TGTGCCAGCAGTTTCTTAGGCCCCCATTTAGGTACAAACAACAATGAGCAGTTCTTC. Its protein product is CASSFLGPHLGTNNNEQFF.

The chain employs TRBV29-1 and TRBJ1-4; D might be TRBD1 (5 bases). Germline assignment: CDR1 SQVTM and CDR2 ANQGSEA. The ends were cut back, 6 bases at V and 8 bases at J, with 19 bases in the middle. CDR3 size: 14 residues. CDR3 DNA: TGCAGCGTGAGCGTGGGTCAGGGTGGCGAAAAACTGTTTTTT. It encodes CSVSVGQGGEKLFF.

This clonotype was picked up many times. V is TRBV9 and J is TRBJ2-7, with D tentatively TRBD2 (6 bases). There are 16 residues in the CDR3. CDR1 is SGDLS, CDR2 YYNGEE, per germline. V was trimmed by 3 bases and J by 0 bases, leaving 16 bases between them. The CDR3 region is CASSGHRDSISYEQYF. In DNA, the CDR3 is TGTGCCAGCAGCGGCCACCGGGACTCTATCTCCTACGAGCAGTACTTC.

At least ten counts were recorded for this clonotype. The chain joins TRBV12-3 or TRBV12-4 to TRBJ1-1; tentatively, D is TRBD1 (5 bases). The CDR3 runs to 14 residues. Trimming took 11 bases from V and 0 from J, leaving 16 bases between them. The CDR3 nucleotides are TGTGCCGGGAAGAACGGGACGGTGAACACTGAAGCTTTCTTT. As protein: CAGKNGTVNTEAFF.

There are a few counts of this clonotype. This chain uses TRBV6-2 or TRBV6-3 with TRBJ2-7, with D perhaps matching TRBD1 or TRBD2 (5 bases each). Looked up from germline, CDR1 is MNHEY and CDR2 is SVGEGT. Trimming pared 8 bases from V and 3 bases from J, leaving 14 bases between. The CDR3 totals 13 residues. CDR3 region: CASRDPGDYEQYF. The CDR3 bases are TGTGCCAGCCGGGACCCCGGAGACTACGAGCAGTACTTC.

The chain employs TRBV11-1 and TRBJ2-5; D remains ambiguous. The germline V gene has CDR1 SGHAT and CDR2 FQDESV (reference sequence). Trimming removed 1 base at V and 1 base at J, with 10 bases between. This CDR3 comprises 15 residues. CDR3 protein: CASSLGSSSQETQYF. In DNA, the CDR3 is TGTGCCAGCAGCTTAGGTTCTTCTAGCCAAGAGACCCAGTACTTC.

The chain recombines TRBV12-3 or TRBV12-4 with TRBJ2-5; 7 bases are a match to TRBD1. The CDR3 is 13 residues long. V lost 6 bases and J lost 5; bases outside the gene matches: 6. The CDR3 bases are TGTGCCAGCAGGAGACAGGGCGTCGAGACCCAGTACTTC. This encodes CASRRQGVETQYF.

This clonotype was seen more than once but under ten times. The chain joins TRBV6-5 to TRBJ2-1; 7 bases are shared with TRBD2. The V segment lost 2 bases and the J segment 3 bases; nucleotides outside the gene matches: 1. Germline V gene sequence: CDR1 MNHEY, CDR2 SVGAGI. The CDR3 is 14 residues long. The CDR3, as DNA: TGTGCCAGCAGTTACGCGGGGGACTACAATGAGCAGTTCTTC. This translates into CASSYAGDYNEQFF.

In nucleotides, the CDR3 is TGTGCCAGCAGCTTAAGCCTGAACTATGGCTACACCTTC. Protein product: CASSLSLNYGYTF. The chain is built from TRBV7-2 and TRBJ1-2; D ambiguous. Trimming shortened V by 2 bases and J by 2 bases, and 6 bases separated the two germline ends. Germline V gene sequence: CDR1 SGHTA, CDR2 FQGNSA. CDR3 length: 13 residues.

The table lists this clonotype with a few counts. The rearrangement joins TRBV5-1 to TRBJ2-1, with D hard to call. Trimming stripped 0 bases from V and 6 bases from J, with 10 bases between. CDR3 length: 14 residues. Germline values: CDR1 SGHRS, CDR2 YFSETQ. The CDR3, as DNA: TGCGCCAGCAGCTTGGTGGGGTCCAGCAATGAGCAGTTCTTC. Translation gives CASSLVGSSNEQFF.

This clonotype appeared a few times. The rearrangement uses TRBV4-2 and TRBJ1-1; D is unclear. CDR3 length equals 15 residues. V dropped 4 bases and J dropped 1 base, with 13 bases sitting between them. Germline CDR1 and CDR2: LGHNA and YNFKEQ. In DNA form, the CDR3 reads TGTGCCAGCAGCCCTGATCAACCAGGGAACACTGAAGCTTTCTTT. Amino acids: CASSPDQPGNTEAFF.

This clonotype appeared many times. V usage is TRBV29-1 and J usage is TRBJ1-6; 7 positions agree with TRBD1. The CDR3 runs 14 residues. Looked up from germline, CDR1 is SQVTM and CDR2 is ANQGSEA. With V trimmed by 6 bases and J by 9 bases, 11 bases remained unmatched. This CDR3 is CSVRLTGRASPLHF. DNA of the CDR3: TGCAGCGTGAGACTGACAGGGAGGGCTTCACCCCTCCACTTT.

V usage is TRBV25-1 and J usage is TRBJ1-2; D not resolved. The germline CDR1 and CDR2 sequences are MGHDK and SYGVNS. The germline V and J ends were trimmed by 3 bases and 5 bases, with 10 bases remaining between them. This CDR3 spans 13 amino acids. DNA for the CDR3: TGTGCCAGCAGTGAGGGCTTCTCTTATGGCTACACCTTC. Its protein product is CASSEGFSYGYTF.

The V call is TRBV20-1, the J call TRBJ1-2; D is undetermined. Trimming stripped 6 bases from V and 1 base from J, with 21 bases between. In germline, CDR1 is DFQATT, CDR2 SNEGSKA (reference sequence). CDR3 size: 16 residues. CDR3 residues: CSAKEEMQSLNYGYTF. Here the CDR3 DNA reads TGCAGTGCCAAAGAGGAAATGCAAAGTCTTAACTATGGCTACACCTTC.

This clonotype was counted many times. The J gene is TRBJ2-3, the V gene TRBV29-1; D is unclear. Trimming stripped 7 bases from V and 10 bases from J, with 21 bases between. CDR3 length: 13 residues. CDR1 and CDR2 (germline): SQVTM, ANQGSEA. The CDR3 spells CSGLRALTEAQYF. CDR3 in DNA: TGCAGCGGACTCCGGGCCCTCACAGAGGCGCAGTATTTT.

The chain couples TRBV12-3 or TRBV12-4 to TRBJ1-1; D call uncertain. The CDR3 has 12 amino acids. The V gene lost 6 bases and the J gene lost 10 bases, with 15 bases spanning the gap. CDR3 region: CASSIPWSPAFF. CDR3 DNA: TGTGCCAGCAGCATACCCTGGTCTCCAGCTTTCTTT.

The V and J genes are TRBV24-1 and TRBJ2-7, with a possible D match to TRBD1 (6 bases). The CDR3 is made up of 14 amino acids. V was trimmed by 3 bases and J by 0 bases, leaving 8 bases between them. CDR1 KGHDR and CDR2 SFDVKD come from the germline V gene. The chain's CDR3 is CATSDQGPSYEQYF. The CDR3 coding sequence is TGTGCCACCAGTGATCAGGGGCCCTCCTACGAGCAGTACTTC.

This clonotype was detected only a few times. The chain has TRBV5-1 and TRBJ1-6; 8 positions agree with TRBD1. V shed 0 bases, J shed 0 bases, and the junction held 8 bases outside the gene matches. Germline loops: CDR1 SGHRS, CDR2 YFSETQ. The CDR3 consists of 19 residues. CDR3 amino acids: CASSLEDRGPSSYNSPLHF. CDR3 DNA sequence: TGCGCCAGCAGCTTGGAAGACAGGGGCCCCAGCTCCTATAATTCACCCCTCCACTTT.